Each of the 2 T cell receptor beta chains below was sequenced from the same sample in a study of T cells after yellow fever vaccination. TCRdb ran MiXCR on the 5' RACE reads and lists one entry per CDR3 protein. The table includes approximately 550,000 distinct CDR3 sequences, 13% detected once. The sample in question was PBMCs, obtained on the day of the yellow fever booster vaccination. The source of these receptors is a man aged 25 to 40 who received the YFV17D yellow fever vaccine.

This clonotype has a handful of counts. The chain combines TRBV5-1 with TRBJ2-5; tentatively, D is TRBD2 (6 bases). The ends were cut back, 4 bases at V and 3 bases at J, with 13 bases in the middle. The CDR3 runs 14 residues. From germline, CDR1 is SGHRS and CDR2 YFSETQ. The CDR3, as DNA: TGCGCCAGCAGCGGAGGGGATTTGGAAGAGACCCAGTACTTC. Residues: CASSGGDLEETQYF.

The CDR3 sequence is CASSVDAGRVSGELFF. The CDR3 bases are TGTGCCAGCAGCGTAGATGCGGGACGTGTAAGCGGGGAGCTGTTTTTT. The chain employs TRBV9 and TRBJ2-2; D perhaps matches TRBD2 (6 bases). CDR3 size: 16 residues. Trimming took 0 bases from V and 7 from J, leaving 16 bases between them. Germline-derived CDR1 and CDR2 are SGDLS and YYNGEE.